Presented here are 19 T cell receptor beta chains from one specimen sequenced in a study of blood T cell repertoires in COVID-19. Only in-frame clones appear in the TCRdb table, and some are missing; sequencing was by immunoSEQ multiplex PCR. The table shows approximately 190,000 clones, with around 84% occurring only once. The sample consisted of peripheral blood. The receptors come from a man aged 30-40 years with active or convalescent COVID-19.

This clone appeared a few times. The chain has TRBV6-1 and TRBJ2-7, with 8 bases lining up with TRBD1. After removal of 3 bases from V and 1 base from J, the junction contained 2 bases not matched to a gene. The CDR3 length is 14 residues. The germline V gene has CDR1 MNHNS and CDR2 SASEGT. Written as DNA, the CDR3 is TGTGCCAGCAGTGAGGGGGACAGGTCCTACGAGCAGTACGTC. Its protein is CASSEGDRSYEQYV.

The V gene is TRBV11-3, the J gene TRBJ2-7; 7 nucleotides match TRBD2. The V segment lost 1 base and the J segment 7 bases; nucleotides outside the gene matches: 7. Germline V lookup: CDR1 SGHNT, CDR2 YENEEA. CDR3 length equals 14 residues. The CDR3 DNA is TGTGCCAGCAGCTTAGTGTCCGGGGACTATGAGCAGTACTTC. Translating it yields CASSLVSGDYEQYF.

A word on this clone: The same CDR3 also results from other DNA sequences found in this sample. V usage is TRBV24-1 and J usage is TRBJ2-7; 9 bases are shared with TRBD1. Germline V gives CDR1 KGHDR, CDR2 SFDVKD. J lost 2 bases, V lost 3 bases, and 4 bases had no gene match. The CDR3 runs to 15 residues. The CDR3 region has the DNA TGTGCCACCAGTGATCCGGGACAGGGCACCTACGAGCAGTACTTC. Residues: CATSDPGQGTYEQYF.

This clone was counted a single time. The chain carries TRBV27 and TRBJ1-1, with D perhaps TRBD1 (5 bases). V shed 4 bases and J shed 1 base, with 10 bases lying between them. The length of the CDR3 is 14 residues. Per the germline V gene, CDR1 is MNHEY and CDR2 is SMNVEV (reference sequence). The CDR3 is CASSSRTRNTEAFF. The CDR3 coding sequence is TGTGCCAGCAGTTCCAGGACAAGGAACACTGAAGCTTTCTTT.

The rearrangement links TRBV11-2 to TRBJ2-5; 8 bases are shared with TRBD1. Germline-derived CDR1 and CDR2 are SGHAT and FQNNGV. The CDR3 totals 16 residues. The junction had 7 bases not matched to a gene; V was cut back by 0 bases and J by 4 bases. CDR3: CASSLDLQGGRETQYF. The CDR3 DNA sequence: TGTGCCAGCAGCTTAGATCTACAGGGGGGACGAGAGACCCAGTACTTC.

This clone was observed a handful of times. DNA of the CDR3: TGTGCCAGCAGCTTAGATTACGGGATCTCCTCCTACAATGAGCAGTTCTTC. Its translation: CASSLDYGISSYNEQFF. This chain connects TRBV5-4 to TRBJ2-1; the D gene is possibly TRBD2 (5 bases). CDR3 length: 17 residues. V was shortened by 2 bases and J by 0 bases, with 15 bases between the two germline ends. Germline V gene data show CDR1 as SGHNT and CDR2 as YYREEE (reference sequence).

The J gene is TRBJ2-3, the V gene TRBV6-5, with D uncertain. This CDR3 has 13 amino acids. The germline V and J ends were trimmed by 7 bases and 1 base, with 9 bases remaining between them. Germline-derived CDR1 and CDR2 are MNHEY and SVGAGI. CDR3 in amino acids: CASIAPGTDTQYF. DNA for the CDR3: TGTGCCAGCATAGCCCCTGGCACAGATACGCAGTATTTT.

As regards this clone: Compared with germline, one end of the junction differs, possibly owing to a read error. The genes are TRBV28 and TRBJ1-6, with TRBD1 identical over 9 bases. This CDR3 is built from 14 residues. CDR1 and CDR2 from the germline V gene are MDHEN and SYDVKM. CDR3 region: CASSPGTGNSSLHF. The CDR3 DNA reads as TGTGCCAGCAGTCCCGGGACAGGGAATTCATCCCTCCACTTT.

This rearrangement joins TRBV28 to TRBJ1-5; D may be TRBD1 (6 bases). Looked up from germline, CDR1 is MDHEN and CDR2 is SYDVKM. The V end lost 5 bases, the J end lost 7 bases, and 15 bases lay between the germline ends. The CDR3 covers 14 residues. The CDR3 spells CASSPLGQGQPQHF. Here the CDR3 DNA reads TGTGCCAGCAGTCCATTGGGACAAGGGCAGCCCCAGCATTTT.

In its sample, this clone was seen once. V is TRBV3-1 (or the pseudogene TRBV3-2) and J is TRBJ1-1; D is ambiguous. V lost 4 bases to trimming and J lost 4 bases, with 10 bases between them. The CDR3 contains 13 residues. The V gene's germline CDR1 is LGHDT and CDR2 YNNKEL (reference sequence). CDR3 nucleotide sequence: TGTGCCAGCAGCCCGCATGCAGTCACTGAAGCTTTCTTT. It codes for CASSPHAVTEAFF.

The chain is built from TRBV6-5 and TRBJ1-2; TRBD1 matches at 7 bases. The J segment lost 6 bases and the V segment lost 4 bases, leaving 8 bases of the junction unmatched. CDR3 length: 14 amino acids. CDR1 is MNHEY, CDR2 SVGAGI, per germline. The CDR3 protein is CASSFLRQGNGYTF. The CDR3 coding sequence is TGTGCCAGCAGTTTTCTCCGACAGGGAAATGGCTACACCTTC.

V and J are TRBV2 and TRBJ1-1, with a possible D match to TRBD1 (5 bases). V lost 1 base to trimming and J lost 4 bases, with 10 bases between them. Per germline, CDR1 SNHLY and CDR2 FYNNEI. The CDR3 totals 14 residues. The CDR3 is CASSEEGGGTEAFF. Written as DNA, the CDR3 is TGTGCCAGCAGTGAAGAGGGCGGGGGCACTGAAGCTTTCTTT.

This rearrangement joins TRBV6-5 to TRBJ2-7; 9 bases match TRBD1. The junction had 2 bases not matched to a gene; V was cut back by 5 bases and J by 3 bases. CDR1 and CDR2 from the germline V gene are MNHEY and SVGAGI. This CDR3 contains 13 residues. The CDR3 region is CASSMGQGYEQYF. The CDR3 DNA sequence: TGTGCCAGCAGTATGGGACAGGGCTACGAGCAGTACTTC.

This rearrangement joins TRBV12-3 or TRBV12-4 to TRBJ2-1; D call uncertain. The length of the CDR3 is 13 residues. The ends were cut back, 0 bases at V and 7 bases at J, with 7 bases in the middle. The CDR3 loop is CASSLAQENEQFF. The DNA of the CDR3 is TGTGCCAGCAGTTTAGCGCAGGAAAATGAGCAGTTCTTC.

The chain combines TRBV7-2 with TRBJ1-2, with D possibly TRBD1 on 6 matching bases. Germline V lookup: CDR1 SGHTA, CDR2 FQGNSA. V was pared by 5 bases and J by 7 bases, with 11 bases between. The CDR3 covers 12 residues. In nucleotides, the CDR3 is TGTGCCAGCAGCCCTATGACAGGTGGCTACACCTTC. Translating it yields CASSPMTGGYTF.

This chain links TRBV27 with TRBJ2-3, with 7 bases identical to TRBD1. The CDR3 loop spans 16 amino acids. The V and J ends lost 7 bases and 8 bases, in that order; junction bases with no gene match: 18. The germline gives CDR1 MNHEY, CDR2 SMNVEV (reference sequence). The CDR3 DNA reads TGTGCCAGCACCTACTCCCGGGACAGTCCCCCGGGTACGCAGTATTTT. Amino acids: CASTYSRDSPPGTQYF.

The chain employs TRBV5-6 and TRBJ2-7; 7 positions agree with TRBD1. The CDR3 contains 14 residues. V trimming: 5 bases; J trimming: 2 bases; junction bases outside the gene matches: 7. Per germline, CDR1 SGHDT and CDR2 YYEEEE. CDR3: CASSWGQGAYEQYF. The CDR3 coding sequence is TGTGCCAGCAGTTGGGGGCAGGGGGCCTACGAGCAGTACTTC. The whole variable domain, remainder taken from reference TRBV5-6 and TRBJ2-7, is DAGVTQSPTHLIKTRGQQVTLRCSPKSGHDTVSWYQQALGQGPQFIFQYYEEEERQRGNFPDRFSGHQFPNYSSELNVNALLLGDSALYLCASSWGQGAYEQYFGPGTRLTVT.

The V call is TRBV6-5, the J call TRBJ1-6; 9 positions match TRBD1. Germline CDR1 MNHEY, CDR2 SVGAGI. With V trimmed by 5 bases and J by 10 bases, 6 bases remained unmatched. This CDR3 contains 14 residues. The DNA of the CDR3 is TGTGCCAGCAGTCCGGGACAGGGTAGCTCACCCCTCCACTTT. Translated: CASSPGQGSSPLHF.

Note on this clone: A junction end diverges from the germline sequence, so it may reflect a read error. V usage is TRBV19 and J usage is TRBJ1-5; 9 bases map to TRBD1. The V gene's germline CDR1 is LNHDA and CDR2 SQIVND (reference sequence). The length of the CDR3 is 15 residues. The CDR3 sequence: CASSIGGQGNQPQHF. In DNA form, the CDR3 reads TGTGCCAGTAGTATAGGGGGACAGGGCAACCAGCCCCAGCATTTT.